This T cell receptor (beta chain) derives from a study of cytomegalovirus exposure and HLA in healthy donors (dated by TCRdb to 2016 to 2017). Describing the broader study: An earlier analysis of approximately 640 of the donors reported roughly 300 Gb of sequence data and 120 million or so unique TCR beta sequences from roughly 200 million T cells. In a later genetic analysis, genome-wide SNP genotypes for about three fifths of the roughly 670 donors were used, and that subset was treated as a discovery cohort. All discovery cohort repertoires had been generated on a single sequencing platform. Roughly five DR-DQ haplotypes were handled as single units for association and clustering, since linkage in the cohort was strong. In a later analysis, previously published TCR beta repertoires from fewer than 750 donors were re-analyzed and high-resolution HLA genotyping was added so that TCR occurrence patterns could be studied. Of the roughly 400 genotyped donors, 81% fell in the genetic ancestry cluster associated with self-reported Caucasian donors. The later analysis used no new phenotypic data to find candidate immune exposures, relying instead on TCR beta sequences and their occurrence across donors. Alongside the repertoire data, information on donor age, sex, ethnicity and CMV serostatus was compiled. Among about 400 genotyped donors of the cohort, an average of roughly 230,000 unique TCR beta nucleotide sequences was sequenced per donor, of which about 19% were non-productive. An early release that covered about 600 HLA-typed donors contained 300 to 350 gigabases of sequencing data and approximately 85 million unique TCR sequences. To decide whether each TCR beta V gene segment behaved as functional or pseudogenic, an earlier analysis of approximately 600 of the donors relied on high-throughput TCR beta sequencing. The number of donors typed differed by locus, with about 629-630 for A, B, C, DRB1 and DQB1, roughly 520 for DQA1, nearly 610 for DPA1, and some 450 for DPB1. The study aimed to test whether cataloging public T cell receptors could reveal signatures of past pathogen exposure. The study profiled the T cell repertoires of 500 to 800 subjects by immunosequencing and related them to cytomegalovirus serostatus. HLA typing included class I and class II loci at four-digit resolution. Besides the first cohort of roughly 640 subjects, a separate validation cohort made up of 120 different subjects was used. High-throughput TCR immunosequencing, statistical association of individual TCRs with disease status, and machine learning were combined to predict cytomegalovirus infection status. Overall study results and their limits: In a later genetic analysis, fewer N-insertions in productive TCRs were reported among donors in an Asian-associated ancestry cluster than the roughly 640-donor mean. Correlated functional status among segregating V segments might reflect linkage disequilibrium, but an unknown experimental factor could not be ruled out. When HLA alleles, especially DR and DQ, strongly co-occurred, TCR associations were difficult to assign to individual alleles. A later analysis found that TCR association rates varied across HLA loci, with DRB1 alleles showing the most associated TCRs and HLA-C alleles the fewest. This cohort had only TCR beta chains sequenced, and the lack of alpha or paired-chain data limited which features could be detected. A further reported finding was that TCR beta sequences accurately predicted the HLA-A and HLA-B alleles for most subjects in the first cohort. In an earlier analysis of 450 to 750 of the donors, most TCR beta V segments appeared in productive rearrangements about 90% or about 30% of the time, broadly matching IMGT annotations. The study gave a list of under 200 TCR beta chains associated with cytomegalovirus. Because some donors lacked HLA typing at each locus, the association tests relied only on the typed subset. The classifier was reported to diagnose cytomegalovirus status with high specificity and sensitivity in both the original and validation cohorts. CMV serostatus was the only immune exposure information available for the cohort. A few of the identified cytomegalovirus-associated TCR beta chains were confirmed in vitro to be specific for cytomegalovirus antigens. At a false discovery rate of 0.05, a later analysis linked 16,951 TCR beta sequences to specific HLA alleles. Most CMV-associated TCR beta chains appeared to be HLA-restricted in a later analysis, and the HLA associations seemed to be driven largely by CMV exposure. The sequencing pipeline was judged likely to have produced a cluster of highly shared sequence variants as a technical artifact. In a later analysis, HLA-associated TCR beta chains were found to be more clonally expanded and to have lower generation probabilities than equally common non-associated chains. Roughly uniform sequencing depth across donors was assumed in presence/absence analyses, although this assumption may not hold. A later genetic analysis associated a missense DCLRE1C variant with V-gene and J-gene trimming of TCR beta chains, and an independent cohort replicated the association. The authors suggested that the approach could potentially be extended to other disease states and immunological phenotypes. Over 15 rarely observed V segments, including chromosome 9 orphons, were excluded from the earlier analysis of about 500 of the donors because counts were too low. Several of the top co-occurrence clusters appeared to be linked to parvovirus B19, influenza, CMV and Epstein-Barr virus, according to a later analysis. Most TCR sequences were observed very rarely across donors, whereas some public TCRs were present in many individuals. Because the 87-base-pair reads could not distinguish some IMGT-functional V segments, including TRBV6-2 and TRBV6-3, those segments were excluded.

In regard to this clone: Its antigen is currently not known. Nothing much larger sits one base from this clone, and base qualities are not available.

The junction shows trimming of 10 bases on V and 3 bases on J, and the gene matches do not reach 7 bases of it. From the cysteine up to the phenylalanine, the CDR3 has a length of 14 residues. The entry retains the CDR3 DNA only, 42 bases that are in frame from base 1. The germline V gene encodes CDR1 PRHDT and CDR2 FYEKMQ (reference sequence). The cohort comprised 550 to 700 healthy bone marrow donors. All cohort members were sampled while nominally healthy, although unrecorded immune exposures were likely present. The donor was CMV seropositive and belonged to the group of 250 to 300 seropositive cohort members. Every donor gave a peripheral blood sample, and the peripheral blood mononuclear cells from that sample were used for TCR beta sequencing. Genomic DNA extraction from the blood cell samples was performed with the Qiagen DNeasy Blood Extraction Kit. Libraries were built with the immunoSEQ multiplex PCR assay. For the multiplex PCR, a mixture combining 60 forward primers for TCR Vbeta segments and 13 reverse primers for TCR Jbeta segments was used. The CDR3 region of rearranged TCR beta genes was amplified from genomic DNA by a multiplex PCR assay. Amplified TCR beta libraries were sequenced as 87-base-pair reads on the Illumina HiSeq System. In the paper's pipeline: Across the 666 repertoires, a later analysis counted 75 million to 90 million unique TCR beta chains, roughly 11 million of which were shared by at least two donors. Raw reads were error-corrected and collapsed into unique sequences by a nearest-neighbor algorithm in which closely related sequences were merged to remove PCR and sequencing errors. CDR3 sequences were aligned to IMGT reference sequences to assign V, D and J gene segments. For a sequence to be retained, at least a six-nucleotide match to both a V gene segment and a J gene segment was required. Rearrangements were called productive when the CDR3 lacked stop codons and stayed in frame with V and J; all others were non-productive. CDR3 was defined by IMGT convention, running from the second conserved V-encoded cysteine to the conserved J-encoded phenylalanine. In an earlier analysis of around 570 of the donors, sequences lacking an unambiguous match to a single V gene segment were excluded. An earlier analysis of 450 to 650 of the donors called V segments functional above 56.7% productive rearrangements and segregating when the between-donor standard deviation exceeded 5%. To diagnose cytomegalovirus status from the catalog of TCR beta chain sequences, a statistical classification framework was built. In a later analysis, TCR nucleotide sequences were compared against IMGT/GENE-DB human TR gene sequences so that V and J genes could be assigned. In a later analysis, CDR3 sequences and most-parsimonious VDJ recombination scenarios were assigned using the TCRdist pipeline. In a later analysis, every TCR beta chain was defined by the combination of its CDR3 amino acid sequence and its V-gene family, and reads without a unique V-gene family were dropped. In a later analysis, around 650 highly shared, low-generation-probability nucleotide sequences were removed to address suspected cross-contamination and a sequencing artifact. In a later analysis, a clonal expansion index was calculated for each public chain from normalized within-repertoire ranks of inferred template counts. Generation probabilities in a later analysis came from a VDJ recombination model fitted to out-of-frame rearrangements, and those results were checked against IGoR. Hypergeometric tests were used in a later analysis to score TCR-TCR, TCR-HLA and TCR-CMV co-occurrence, with a repertoire-size bias correction applied to the TCR pairs. In a later analysis, false discovery rates were estimated by permuting HLA or CMV assignments 20 times. In a later analysis, co-occurring TCRs were grouped using DBSCAN, and TCRdist sequence similarity was added for clustering within HLA-allele-positive subsets. For co-occurrence clustering, repertoires with fewer than 30,000 or more than 120,000 public chains were excluded, along with about five repertoires with anomalous nucleotide sharing. Sourced from immuneACCESS, this table was stored by TCRdb with only in-frame sequences that have V and J called. A share of the clones is absent; for the studies checked, an unresolved V gene accounts for under half, and the remainder has no known explanation. V, J and clone size are those of that table, while D and trimming were read from the DNA. This sample lists about 100,000 clones; more than 60% were detected once. The ten largest clonotypes hold less than 5% of the sample.

This TCR was sampled from a woman in her late teens or twenties in good health and CMV-seropositive. The chain joins TRBV13 to TRBJ2-3, and 10 bases in between align with TRBD2. Material: PBMCs. The CDR3 loop reads CATQETSGTDTQYF. The DNA reads as follows: TGTGCCACCCAAGAGACTAGCGGGACAGATACGCAGTATTTT.